Sequencing of this T cell receptor (beta chain) was carried out in a study of technical replicates of blood from a handful of donors. The CDR3 has 12 residues. V lost 2 bases and J lost 4, with 5 bases in between. Germline V gene sequence: CDR1 MNHEY, CDR2 SMNVEV (reference sequence). Repertoires were generated with immunoSEQ multiplex PCR, while TCRdb's copy carries only in-frame clones and drops some. The sample contains approximately 93,000 clones, 94% of which appear only once. This receptor was taken from a human donor in good health. The sample consisted of T cells isolated from PBMCs. The chain is built from TRBV27 and TRBJ1-1; unclear D gene. CDR3 sequence reads: CASSLPSTEAFF. The CDR3, as DNA: TGTGCCAGCAGTTTACCTTCCACTGAAGCTTTCTTT.